This T cell receptor beta chain was captured in a study of response to subunit inactivated influenza vaccine. This clonotype came up a few times. Its antigen remains unknown. The CDR3 contains 15 residues. V gave up 7 bases and J gave up 5 bases; unmatched junction bases: 8. TCRdb ran MiXCR on the RT-PCR reads and lists one entry per CDR3 protein. Here the sample spans 450,000 to 600,000 distinct CDR3 sequences, around 8% being singletons. The study, taken as a whole, reports: Each seasonal influenza vaccination, the authors suggested, recruits few new T cells.

This receptor was obtained from a man aged 50 to 69 who received an inactivated influenza vaccine. The sample was PBMCs from blood, taken roughly 24 months after vaccination. The chain recombines TRBV12-3 or TRBV12-4 with TRBJ2-3, with 11 positions matching TRBD2. CDR3 sequence (DNA): TGTGCCAGCACCCCGACTAGCGGGGCGTTAGATACGCAGTATTTT. It yields the protein CASTPTSGALDTQYF.